This T cell receptor beta chain was recorded in a study of T cell responses to AZD1222 COVID-19 vaccine. Whole-study results and caveats: Mapped onto spike, vaccine-associated CD4 TCRs spanned it and were dominant at 160-218 and 743-854. Baseline seropositivity characterized only six or seven AZD1222 recipients.

The germline gives CDR1 SEHNR, CDR2 FQNEAQ (reference sequence). After removal of 4 bases from V and 7 bases from J, the junction contained 10 bases not matched to a gene. There are 17 residues in the CDR3. With regard to this clone: Antigen: not known.

Sequenced by immunoSEQ multiplex PCR; TCRdb stores in-frame clones only, minus some. The sample holds fewer than 200,000 clones, around nine tenths seen once. This chain links TRBV7-9 with TRBJ2-1; 13 bases are shared with TRBD2. This TCR derives from an adult in good health. Sequenced here: peripheral blood, sampled on day 0 of AZD1222 vaccination. The CDR3 loop is CASSSGGLAGAWNEQFF. The DNA of the CDR3 is TGTGCCAGCAGCTCAGGAGGACTAGCGGGAGCTTGGAATGAGCAGTTCTTC.